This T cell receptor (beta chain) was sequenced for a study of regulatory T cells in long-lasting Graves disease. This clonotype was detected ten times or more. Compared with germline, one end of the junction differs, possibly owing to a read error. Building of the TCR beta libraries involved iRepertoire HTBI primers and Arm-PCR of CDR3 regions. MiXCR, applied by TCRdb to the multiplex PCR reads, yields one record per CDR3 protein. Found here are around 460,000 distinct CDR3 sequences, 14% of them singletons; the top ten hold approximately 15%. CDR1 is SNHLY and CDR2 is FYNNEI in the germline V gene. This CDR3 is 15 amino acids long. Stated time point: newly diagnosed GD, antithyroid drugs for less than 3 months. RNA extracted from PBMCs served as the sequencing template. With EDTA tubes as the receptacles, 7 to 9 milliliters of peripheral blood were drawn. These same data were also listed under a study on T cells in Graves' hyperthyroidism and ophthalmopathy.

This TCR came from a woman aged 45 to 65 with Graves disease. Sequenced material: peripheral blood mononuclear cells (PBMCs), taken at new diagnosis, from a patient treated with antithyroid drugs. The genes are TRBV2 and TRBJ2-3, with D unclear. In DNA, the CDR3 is TGTGCCAGCAGGGAAGACCGACCTGCCGTAGATACGCAGTATTTT. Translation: CASREDRPAVDTQYF.